This note documents a single T cell receptor beta chain sequence. Its antigen is currently not known. Nothing much larger sits one base from this clone, and base qualities are not available. These data are taken from a study of CD8 T cells in Susac syndrome (dated by TCRdb to between 2019 and 2020). For the study in its entirety: Repertoire sequencing was used to test whether CD8+ T cell activation and differentiation in Susac syndrome was antigen driven. The clonality of the CD8+ T cell repertoire was compared across 12 healthy donors, some 14 Susac syndrome patients and about 16 multiple sclerosis patients. Results and caveats for the whole study, not just this receptor: The number of individuals in the TCR sequencing and HLA analysis was recognized as being relatively small.

RNA was extracted with the RNeasy kit and roughly 0.5 to 1 ug was reverse transcribed using random hexamers. The immunoSEQ multiplex PCR assay, covering 54 Vbeta and 13 Jbeta segments, was used to amplify TCR beta CDR3 regions. PCR amplification bias was corrected using a synthetic template baseline for primer optimization and computational correction. The paper's data handling went like this. Reads were assigned to V, D and J genes according to IMGT and analyzed in immunoSEQ Analyzer, with only productive sequences retained. Clonality was computed as one minus Shannon entropy normalized by log2 of the number of productive unique sequences. For each patient and control, public and private clones were evaluated among the 100 most prevalent clones. Susac-specific clones were defined as absent from healthy and MS cohorts, 1052 published viral clones and other ImmuneACCESS disease sequences. TCRdb handled the public reads itself, with Q25 trimming in fastp and clone calling in MiXCR, and kept productive beta chains. Entries are consolidated by CDR3 protein sequence, retaining the most common genes and DNA. The V and J calls shown here were made by TCRdb, not taken from the authors' results. The table for this sample lists over 95,000 distinct CDR3 sequences; around 92% of them were counted only once. Over 0.1% of the sample is taken by the ten largest.

V and J are truncated by 5 bases and 4 bases respectively, leaving an intervening sequence of 17 bases. The CDR3 runs 14 amino acids, cysteine and phenylalanine included. Only the CDR3 part of the read is kept: 42 bases, read in frame from the first base. According to the germline V gene (reference sequence), CDR1 reads DFQATT and CDR2 reads SNEGSKA. Peripheral blood CD8+ and CD4+ T cells from healthy donors, Susac syndrome patients and multiple sclerosis patients were profiled by high-throughput TCR beta sequencing. Healthy donors were age- and sex-matched controls. Bulk CD8+ and CD4+ T cells were purified by magnetic negative isolation, whereas CD8+ TEMRA cells were enriched by FACS. Blood was drawn into EDTA tubes, processed within 24 hours, and PBMCs were isolated by density gradient centrifugation. PBMCs intended for TCR sequencing were cryopreserved in liquid nitrogen and thawed later in a water bath at 37 degrees C. The sorted or isolated CD4+, CD8+ and CD8+ TEMRA cells had a purity of 90% or higher.

Here the chain combines TRBV20-1 and TRBJ1-2, with a weak D call of TRBD1 (6 bases match). This clonotype was obtained from a human donor in good health. What was sequenced was CD8+ T cells from PBMCs. This receptor has the CDR3 CSAPPGTSGYGYTF. The bases are TGCAGTGCTCCTCCCGGGACAAGCGGCTATGGCTACACCTTC.